The source of this T cell receptor beta chain is a study of T cells in localized non-small cell lung cancer. V was shortened by 5 bases and J by 6 bases, with 16 bases between the two germline ends. The germline V gene encodes CDR1 SGHNT and CDR2 YENEEA. This CDR3 region has 14 residues. Sequenced by immunoSEQ multiplex PCR; TCRdb stores in-frame clones only, minus some. Here the sample spans 600 to 750 clones, roughly 19% being singletons. Sequencing was performed on lung tumor tissue, taken before any cancer treatment. The gene calls are TRBV11-3 and TRBJ1-2; D remains unclear. The origin of this receptor is a male donor aged 60 or over with stage III squamous cell lung carcinoma. The CDR3 is CASSQAGGRDGYTF. CDR3 in DNA: TGTGCCAGCAGCCAAGCCGGCGGCCGGGATGGCTACACCTTC.